The source of this TCR beta chain is a study of cytomegalovirus exposure and HLA in healthy donors. Study-wide results and limits: Most subjects had HLA-A and HLA-B alleles reportedly predicted accurately by TCR beta sequences.

Worth noting for this clone: Its specificity is not known.

13 Jbeta primers and 60 Vbeta primers were used for the PCR. The assay was immunoSEQ multiplex PCR, and TCRdb's table has in-frame clones only and misses some. Of roughly 99,000 clones in the sample, about 80% are singletons; the top ten hold approximately 15%. With 6 bases clipped from V and 3 bases from J, the junction kept 10 bases outside the gene matches. The CDR3 consists of 18 residues. Germline CDR1 MNHGY, CDR2 SVAAGI. Nominally healthy donors provided the samples, though records likely missed some immune exposures. The specimen was PBMCs. The rearrangement joins TRBV6-9 to TRBJ1-6; TRBD1 agrees at 11 bases. The sequence derives from a man aged 55 to 69 in good health and CMV-seropositive. In DNA, the CDR3 is TGTGCCAGCAGCCGAGCTAGGACAGGGGGCGTCTATAATTCACCCCTCCACTTT. Protein: CASSRARTGGVYNSPLHF.